These 13 T cell receptor beta chains were all obtained from the same sample, sequenced in a study of T cell responses to AZD1222 COVID-19 vaccine. Repertoires were generated with immunoSEQ multiplex PCR, while TCRdb's copy carries only in-frame clones and drops some. The sample consists of 130,000 or so clones, roughly nine tenths of them appearing once. The specimen was peripheral blood, collected on day 0 of AZD1222 vaccination. All receptors derive from an adult in good health.

The chain combines TRBV7-2 with TRBJ2-7; D is perhaps TRBD1 (6 bases). The V gene lost 4 bases and the J gene lost 6 bases, with 10 bases spanning the gap. Germline loops: CDR1 SGHTA, CDR2 FQGNSA. The CDR3 spans 12 residues. The CDR3 region has the DNA TGTGCCAGCAGCTCCTGGGGGCGCGAGCAGTACGTC. This codes for CASSSWGREQYV.

The chain uses TRBV6-1 and TRBJ2-2; D not certain. CDR3 length: 16 residues. Germline CDR1 MNHNS, CDR2 SASEGT. Trimming cost V 2 bases and J 4 bases, with 14 bases left between them. The CDR3 reads CASSERVTLGTGELFF. CDR3 in DNA: TGTGCCAGCAGTGAACGGGTGACCTTGGGCACCGGGGAGCTGTTTTTT.

The chain uses TRBV7-2 and TRBJ2-2; 9 nucleotides agree with TRBD2. Germline V gene lookup returns CDR1 SGHTA and CDR2 FQGNSA. This CDR3 is 16 amino acids long. V gave up 2 bases and J gave up 2 bases; unmatched junction bases: 3. In nucleotides, the CDR3 is TGTGCCAGCAGCTTACATAGCGGGGGAAACACCGGGGAGCTGTTTTTT. Its translation is CASSLHSGGNTGELFF.

The genes are TRBV15 and TRBJ2-7; TRBD1 matches 8 bases. The CDR3 spans 17 residues. In germline, CDR1 is LNHNV, CDR2 YYDKDF (reference sequence). Losses at the gene ends were 0 bases for V and 1 base for J; bases not matched to a gene: 8. CDR3 DNA: TGTGCCACCAGCAGAGATAAGGAGACAGGGGCTTCCTACGAGCAGTACTTC. Translating gives CATSRDKETGASYEQYF.

The chain combines TRBV7-2 with TRBJ1-2; D unclear. With 1 base removed from V and 2 bases from J, the gap between germline ends came to 14 bases. The CDR3 contains 16 residues. CDR1 and CDR2 (germline): SGHTA, FQGNSA. The CDR3 reads CASSLVGTTLNYGYTF. CDR3 coding DNA: TGTGCCAGCAGCTTAGTTGGTACGACGCTCAACTATGGCTACACCTTC.

The chain combines TRBV10-2 with TRBJ1-5; 11 bases agree with TRBD1. The ends lost 6 bases at V and 5 bases at J; junction bases unmatched: 6. The germline V gene encodes CDR1 WSHSY and CDR2 SAAADI. There are 15 residues in the CDR3. The CDR3 DNA follows: TGCGCCAGCAGCCCACGGGGACAGGGGGATCAGCCCCAGCATTTT. It translates to CASSPRGQGDQPQHF.

In this sample, this clone turned up once. CDR3 bases: TGTGCCACCAGTGATTTCACAGGGGGCGCCTCAAACTATGGCTACACCTTC. This sequence encodes CATSDFTGGASNYGYTF. The V gene is TRBV24-1, the J gene TRBJ1-2; 9 bases line up with TRBD1. The CDR3 extends over 17 amino acids. With 1 base clipped from V and 2 bases from J, the junction kept 7 bases outside the gene matches. Germline-derived CDR1 and CDR2 are KGHDR and SFDVKD.

The chain links TRBV24-1 to TRBJ2-3, with 12 bases identical to TRBD2. Germline loops: CDR1 KGHDR, CDR2 SFDVKD. The V and J ends lost 4 bases and 2 bases, in that order; junction bases with no gene match: 9. The CDR3 sequence is 18 residues long. CDR3 sequence: CATSDPTTSGGITDTQYF. The CDR3 DNA sequence: TGTGCCACCAGTGACCCAACGACTAGCGGGGGAATCACAGATACGCAGTATTTT.

The rearrangement uses TRBV5-1 and TRBJ2-3; possibly TRBD2 for D (5 bases). The germline CDR1 and CDR2 sequences are SGHRS and YFSETQ. Deletions cut 2 bases from V and 0 bases from J, with 7 bases between. The CDR3 totals 14 residues. For the CDR3, the DNA is TGCGCCAGCAGCTTCACGGGGAGCACAGATACGCAGTATTTT. The encoded protein is CASSFTGSTDTQYF.

The V call is TRBV7-6, the J call TRBJ1-2; 10 bases align to TRBD1. Germline CDR1 and CDR2: SGHVS and FNYEAQ. The CDR3 has 16 residues. Trimming took 1 base from V and 7 from J; bases not matched to a gene: 9. CDR3 bases: TGTGCCAGCAGCTTAGGTGTGGGACAGGGGTTTGGTGGCTACACCTTC. It yields the protein CASSLGVGQGFGGYTF.

This chain joins TRBV5-4 and TRBJ1-2; D unclear. This CDR3 comprises 15 residues. The V gene lost 2 bases and the J gene lost 2 bases, with 13 bases spanning the gap. CDR1 and CDR2 from the germline V gene are SGHNT and YYREEE (reference sequence). The CDR3 DNA reads as TGTGCCAGCAGCTTTGGTCACAGACCCAACTATGGCTACACCTTC. It encodes CASSFGHRPNYGYTF.

V and J are TRBV7-2 and TRBJ1-5, with D uncertain. Germline V gene lookup returns CDR1 SGHTA and CDR2 FQGNSA. The V end lost 5 bases, the J end lost 4 bases, and 9 bases lay between the germline ends. The CDR3 contains 13 residues. The CDR3 spells CASSPDGNQPQHF. The CDR3 nucleotides read TGTGCCAGCAGCCCGGACGGGAATCAGCCCCAGCATTTT.

The rearrangement uses TRBV5-1 and TRBJ1-6, with a tentative D call TRBD1 (6 bases). In germline, CDR1 is SGHRS, CDR2 YFSETQ. V lost 2 bases to trimming and J lost 6 bases, with 9 bases between them. This CDR3 is 14 amino acids long. The CDR3 reads CASSFGQLNSPLHF. CDR3 nucleotides: TGCGCCAGCAGCTTTGGACAGCTTAATTCACCCCTCCACTTT. Full variable domain (missing parts from reference TRBV5-1 and TRBJ1-6): KAGVTQTPRYLIKTRGQQVTLSCSPISGHRSVSWYQQTPGQGLQFLFEYFSETQRNKGNFPGRFSGRQFSNSRSEMNVSTLELGDSALYLCASSFGQLNSPLHFGNGTRLTVT.